This T cell receptor beta chain was captured in a study of shared clonotypes between healthy human individuals. The germline CDR1 and CDR2 sequences are SGDLS and YYNGEE. Deletions cut 3 bases from V and 4 bases from J, with 14 bases between. The CDR3 is 14 amino acids. With respect to this clone: Its specificity is not known.

Broader study findings: Relative to clonotypes present in all four donors, those not shared had lower generation probabilities. Among the subsets, naive ones generally showed larger estimated richness than memory ones. Blood was the only sampled material, and tissue repertoires likely differ.

TCRdb keeps only in-frame clones here, not all; method: immunoSEQ multiplex PCR. The data contain millions of clones, approximately 90% of them singletons. The sequencing input was naive CD4+ T cells sorted from blood. The subset was: CD45RA+ positively selected. This TCR was recovered from a man younger than 35 in good health. This chain uses TRBV9 with TRBJ2-7, with D perhaps matching TRBD2 (5 bases). The CDR3: CASSGGPWAYEQYF. The CDR3 coding sequence is TGTGCCAGCAGCGGCGGGCCCTGGGCATACGAGCAGTACTTC.